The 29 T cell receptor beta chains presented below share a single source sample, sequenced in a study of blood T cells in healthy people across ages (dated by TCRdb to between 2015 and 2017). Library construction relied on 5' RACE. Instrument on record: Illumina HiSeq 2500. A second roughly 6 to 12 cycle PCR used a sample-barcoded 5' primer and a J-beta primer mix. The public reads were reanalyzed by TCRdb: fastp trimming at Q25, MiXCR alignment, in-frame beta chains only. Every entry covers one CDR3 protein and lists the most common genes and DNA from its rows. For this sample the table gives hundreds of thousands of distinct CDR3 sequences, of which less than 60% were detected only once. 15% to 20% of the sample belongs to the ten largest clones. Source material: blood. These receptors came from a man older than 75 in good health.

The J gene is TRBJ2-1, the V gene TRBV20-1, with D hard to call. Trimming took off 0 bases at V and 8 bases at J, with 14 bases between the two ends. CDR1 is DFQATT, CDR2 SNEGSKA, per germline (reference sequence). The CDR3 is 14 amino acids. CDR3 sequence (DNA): TGCAGTGCTAGAGATATCCGAAGAGGCGATGAGCAGTTCTTC. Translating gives CSARDIRRGDEQFF.

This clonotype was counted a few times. In DNA, the CDR3 is TGTGCCAGCAGCCCCTCCTTCGGCCCCCGTTATCAGTTCTTC. Amino acids: CASSPSFGPRYQFF. This chain uses TRBV14 with TRBJ2-1; D is unresolved. Trimming removed 4 bases from V and 13 bases from J, with 20 bases in between. Germline V gene data show CDR1 as SGHDN and CDR2 as FVKESK. The CDR3 has 14 amino acids.

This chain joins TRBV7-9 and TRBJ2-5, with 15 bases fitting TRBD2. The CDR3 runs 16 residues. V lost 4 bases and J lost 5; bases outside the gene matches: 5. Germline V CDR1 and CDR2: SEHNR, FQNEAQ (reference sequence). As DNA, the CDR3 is TGTGCCAGCAGCTCTGGACTAGCGGGAGGGATGGAGACCCAGTACTTC. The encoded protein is CASSSGLAGGMETQYF.

The CDR3 nucleotides read TGTGCCAGCAGTTGGGGATCTACAGGCTACGAGCAGTACTTC. Translation gives CASSWGSTGYEQYF. This chain uses TRBV6-5 with TRBJ2-7; a possible D gene is TRBD1 (5 bases). V dropped 4 bases and J dropped 3 bases, with 13 bases sitting between them. CDR1 and CDR2 (germline): MNHEY, SVGAGI. CDR3 length equals 14 residues.

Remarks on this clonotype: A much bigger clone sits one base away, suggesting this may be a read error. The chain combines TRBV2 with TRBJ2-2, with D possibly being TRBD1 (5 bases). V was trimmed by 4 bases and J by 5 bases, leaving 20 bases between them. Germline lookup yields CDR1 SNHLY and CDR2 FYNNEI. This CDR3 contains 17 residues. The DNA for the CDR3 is TGTGCCAGCAGTGGAGAGTATCCCTCCCCAGGGACCGGGGAGCTGTTTTTT. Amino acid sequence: CASSGEYPSPGTGELFF.

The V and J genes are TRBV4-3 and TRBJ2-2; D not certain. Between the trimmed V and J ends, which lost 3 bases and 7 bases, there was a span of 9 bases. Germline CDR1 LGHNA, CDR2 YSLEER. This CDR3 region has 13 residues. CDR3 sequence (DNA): TGCGCCAGCAGCCAGCAGACCCTCGGGGAGCTGTTTTTT. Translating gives CASSQQTLGELFF.

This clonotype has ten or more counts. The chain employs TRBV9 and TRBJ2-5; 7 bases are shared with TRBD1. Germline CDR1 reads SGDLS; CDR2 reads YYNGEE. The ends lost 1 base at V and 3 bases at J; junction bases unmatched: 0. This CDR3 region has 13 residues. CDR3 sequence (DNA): TGTGCCAGCAGCGTACAGGGGGAAGAGACCCAGTACTTC. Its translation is CASSVQGEETQYF.

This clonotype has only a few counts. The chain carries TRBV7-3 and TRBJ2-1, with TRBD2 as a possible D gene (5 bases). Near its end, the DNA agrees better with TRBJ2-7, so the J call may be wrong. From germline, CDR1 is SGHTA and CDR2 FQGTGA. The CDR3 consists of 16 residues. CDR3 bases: TGTGCCAGCAGCTCCGGACTCGACGCCTCCTACAATGAGCAGTACTTC. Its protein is CASSSGLDASYNEQYF.

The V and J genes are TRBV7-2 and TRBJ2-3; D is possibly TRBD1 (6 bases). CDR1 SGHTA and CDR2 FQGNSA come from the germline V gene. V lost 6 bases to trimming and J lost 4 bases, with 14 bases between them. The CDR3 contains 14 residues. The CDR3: CASRTTGFADTQYF. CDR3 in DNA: TGTGCCAGCAGAACGACAGGTTTCGCAGATACGCAGTATTTT.

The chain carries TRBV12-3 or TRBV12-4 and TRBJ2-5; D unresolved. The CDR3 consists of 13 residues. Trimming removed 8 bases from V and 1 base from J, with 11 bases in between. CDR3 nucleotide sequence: TGTGCCAGCGCCATGTCCTTCCAAGAGACCCAGTACTTC. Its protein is CASAMSFQETQYF.

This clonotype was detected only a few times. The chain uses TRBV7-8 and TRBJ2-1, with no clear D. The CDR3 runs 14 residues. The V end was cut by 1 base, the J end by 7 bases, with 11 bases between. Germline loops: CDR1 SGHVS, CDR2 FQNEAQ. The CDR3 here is CASSLGDTLNEQFF. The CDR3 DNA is TGTGCCAGCAGCTTAGGCGACACTCTTAATGAGCAGTTCTTC.

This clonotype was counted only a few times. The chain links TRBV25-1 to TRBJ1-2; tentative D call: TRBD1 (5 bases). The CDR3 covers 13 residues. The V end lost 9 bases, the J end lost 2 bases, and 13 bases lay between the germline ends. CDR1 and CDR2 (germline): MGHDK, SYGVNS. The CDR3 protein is CASTTGANYGYTF. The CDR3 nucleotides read TGTGCCAGTACTACAGGTGCCAACTATGGCTACACCTTC.

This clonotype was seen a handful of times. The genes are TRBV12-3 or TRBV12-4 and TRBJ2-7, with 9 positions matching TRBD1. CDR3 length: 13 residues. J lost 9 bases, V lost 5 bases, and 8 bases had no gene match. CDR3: CASSQGQGTWQYF. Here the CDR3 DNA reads TGTGCCAGCAGTCAGGGACAGGGAACGTGGCAGTACTTC.

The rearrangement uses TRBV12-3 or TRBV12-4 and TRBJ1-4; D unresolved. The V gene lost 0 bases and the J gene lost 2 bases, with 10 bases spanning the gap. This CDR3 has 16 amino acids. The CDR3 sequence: CASSLATGFTNEKLFF. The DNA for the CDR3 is TGTGCCAGCAGTTTAGCGACGGGTTTCACTAATGAAAAACTGTTTTTT.

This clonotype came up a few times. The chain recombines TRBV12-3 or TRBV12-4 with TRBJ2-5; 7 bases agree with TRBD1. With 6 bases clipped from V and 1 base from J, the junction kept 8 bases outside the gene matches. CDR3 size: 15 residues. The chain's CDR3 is CASRSRQGVQETQYF. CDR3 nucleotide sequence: TGTGCCAGCAGGTCTAGACAGGGAGTCCAAGAGACCCAGTACTTC.

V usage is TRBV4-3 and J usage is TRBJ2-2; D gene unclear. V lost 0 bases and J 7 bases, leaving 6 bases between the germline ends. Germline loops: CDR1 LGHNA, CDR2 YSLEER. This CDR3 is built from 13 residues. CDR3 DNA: TGCGCCAGCAGCCAAGATCGTGACGGGGAGCTGTTTTTT. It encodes CASSQDRDGELFF.

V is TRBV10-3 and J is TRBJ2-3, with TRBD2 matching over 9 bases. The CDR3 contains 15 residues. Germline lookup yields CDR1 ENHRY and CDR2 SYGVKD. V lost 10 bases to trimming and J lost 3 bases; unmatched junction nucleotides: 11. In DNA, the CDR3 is TGTGCCACCACCCCTGGGACTAGCCGTACAGATACGCAGTATTTT. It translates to CATTPGTSRTDTQYF.

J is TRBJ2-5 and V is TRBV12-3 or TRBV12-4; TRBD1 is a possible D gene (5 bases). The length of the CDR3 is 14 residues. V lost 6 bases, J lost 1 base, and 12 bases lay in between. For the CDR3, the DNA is TGTGCCAGCAGCAATGACAGAATCCAAGAGACCCAGTACTTC. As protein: CASSNDRIQETQYF.

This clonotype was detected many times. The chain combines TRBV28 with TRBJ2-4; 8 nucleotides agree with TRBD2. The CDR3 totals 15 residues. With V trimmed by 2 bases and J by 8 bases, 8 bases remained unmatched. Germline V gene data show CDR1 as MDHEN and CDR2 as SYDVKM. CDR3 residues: CASSLESGSIDIQYF. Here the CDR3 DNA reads TGTGCCAGCAGTTTAGAGAGCGGGAGTATTGACATTCAGTACTTC.

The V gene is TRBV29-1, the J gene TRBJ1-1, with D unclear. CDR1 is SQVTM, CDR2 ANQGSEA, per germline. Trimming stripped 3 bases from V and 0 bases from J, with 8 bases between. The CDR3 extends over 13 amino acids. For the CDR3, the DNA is TGCAGCGTTGATGTGGGAATGAACACTGAAGCTTTCTTT. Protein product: CSVDVGMNTEAFF.

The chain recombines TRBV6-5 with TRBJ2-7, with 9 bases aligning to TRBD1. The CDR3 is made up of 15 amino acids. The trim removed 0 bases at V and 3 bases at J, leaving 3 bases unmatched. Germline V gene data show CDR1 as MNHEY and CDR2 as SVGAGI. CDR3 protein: CASSYSATGGYEQYF. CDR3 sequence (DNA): TGTGCCAGCAGTTACTCCGCGACAGGGGGCTACGAGCAGTACTTC.

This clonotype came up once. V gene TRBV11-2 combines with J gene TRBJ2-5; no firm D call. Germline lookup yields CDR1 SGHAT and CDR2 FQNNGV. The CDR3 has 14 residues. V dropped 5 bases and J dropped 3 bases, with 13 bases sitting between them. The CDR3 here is CASSREVAKETQYF. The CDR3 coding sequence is TGTGCCAGCAGCCGAGAAGTGGCGAAAGAGACCCAGTACTTC.

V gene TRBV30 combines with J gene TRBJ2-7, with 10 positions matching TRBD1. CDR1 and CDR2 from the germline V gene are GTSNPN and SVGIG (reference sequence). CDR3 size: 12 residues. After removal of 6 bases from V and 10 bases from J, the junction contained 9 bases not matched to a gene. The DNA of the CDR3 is TGTGCCTGTCCGGGACAGGGGTTTCAACAGTACTTC. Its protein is CACPGQGFQQYF. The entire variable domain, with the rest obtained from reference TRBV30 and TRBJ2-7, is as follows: SQTIHQWPATLVQPVGSPLSLECTVEGTSNPNLYWYRQAAGRGLQLLFYSVGIGQISSEVPQNLSASRPQDRQFILSSKKLLLSDSGFYLCACPGQGFQQYFGPGTRLTVT.

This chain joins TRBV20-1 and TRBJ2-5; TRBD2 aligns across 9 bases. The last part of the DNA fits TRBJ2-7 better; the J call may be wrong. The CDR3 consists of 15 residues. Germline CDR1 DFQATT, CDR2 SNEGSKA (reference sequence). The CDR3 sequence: CSARIAGANTYEQYF. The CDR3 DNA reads TGCAGTGCTAGAATAGCGGGGGCTAACACCTACGAGCAGTACTTC.

The CDR3 nucleotides read TGTGCCAGCAGCTTCGACCGGGACAGGGGGTTCTACGAGCAGTACTTC. Its protein is CASSFDRDRGFYEQYF. This rearrangement joins TRBV7-2 to TRBJ2-5, with 11 bases lining up with TRBD1. The DNA end is more similar to TRBJ2-7, so the J call may be wrong. Looked up from germline, CDR1 is SGHTA and CDR2 is FQGNSA. The CDR3 covers 16 residues.

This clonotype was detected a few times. The CDR3 here is CASSFTDISSYEQYF. For the CDR3, the DNA is TGTGCCAGCAGCTTTACCGACATAAGCTCCTACGAGCAGTACTTC. The chain carries TRBV7-9 and TRBJ2-7; unclear D gene. The CDR3 consists of 15 residues. Per germline, CDR1 SEHNR and CDR2 FQNEAQ (reference sequence). The V gene lost 3 bases and the J gene lost 0 bases, with 12 bases spanning the gap.

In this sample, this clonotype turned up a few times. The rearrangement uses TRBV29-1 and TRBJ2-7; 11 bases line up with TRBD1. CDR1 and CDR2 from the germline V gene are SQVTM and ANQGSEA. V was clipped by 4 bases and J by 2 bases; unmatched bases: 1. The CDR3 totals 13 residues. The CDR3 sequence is CSVVGQGAYEQYF. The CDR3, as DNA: TGCAGCGTTGTGGGACAGGGGGCCTACGAGCAGTACTTC.

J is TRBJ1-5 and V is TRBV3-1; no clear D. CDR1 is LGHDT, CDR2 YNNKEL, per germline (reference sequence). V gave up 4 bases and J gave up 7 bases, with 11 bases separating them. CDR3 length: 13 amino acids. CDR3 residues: CASSPAAEQPQHF. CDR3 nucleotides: TGTGCCAGCAGCCCTGCGGCGGAACAGCCCCAGCATTTT. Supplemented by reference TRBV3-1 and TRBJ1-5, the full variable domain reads DTAVSQTPKYLVTQMGNDKSIKCEQNLGHDTMYWYKQDSKKFLKIMFSYNNKELIINETVPNRFSPKSPDKAHLNLHINSLELGDSAVYFCASSPAAEQPQHFGDGTRLSIL.

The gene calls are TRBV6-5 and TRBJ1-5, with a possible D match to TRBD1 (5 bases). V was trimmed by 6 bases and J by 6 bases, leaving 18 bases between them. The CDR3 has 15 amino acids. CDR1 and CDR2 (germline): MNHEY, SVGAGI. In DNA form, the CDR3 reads TGTGCCAGCAGGGTGGGAGGGGCGGATCGTCAGCCCCAGCATTTT. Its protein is CASRVGGADRQPQHF.